Shown below are 26 T cell receptor beta chains from a single sample sequenced in a study of blood T cells in healthy people across ages. Primed by a sample-barcoded 5' primer and a J-beta primer mix, a second PCR proceeded for about 6 to 11 cycles. TCRdb redid the calling of the 5' RACE reads with MiXCR, one entry per CDR3 protein. The sample gives more than 650,000 distinct CDR3 sequences, about 20% of which show up once; approximately 20% is in the top ten. Source material: blood. The origin of the receptors is a man aged 65 to 79 in good health.

This clonotype was seen only a few times. V gene TRBV4-1 combines with J gene TRBJ1-2, with a weak D call TRBD1 (6 bases). This CDR3 is 16 amino acids long. Germline V gives CDR1 MGHRA, CDR2 YSYEKL. With 1 base removed from V and 5 bases from J, the gap between germline ends came to 17 bases. The CDR3 is CASSQAEDSFWYGYTF. CDR3 nucleotide sequence: TGCGCCAGCAGCCAAGCGGAGGACAGTTTCTGGTATGGCTACACCTTC.

This clonotype was seen a handful of times. The chain has TRBV12-5 and TRBJ2-1; 8 bases fit TRBD2. This CDR3 has 15 amino acids. The V gene's germline CDR1 is LGHNT and CDR2 FRNRAP. V lost 6 bases and J lost 0; bases outside the gene matches: 4. The CDR3 nucleotides read TGTGCTAGTGGCACAGGACTAGCCTCCTACAATGAGCAGTTCTTC. It yields the protein CASGTGLASYNEQFF. Filled out from reference TRBV12-5 and TRBJ2-1, the complete variable domain reads DARVTQTPRHKVTEMGQEVTMRCQPILGHNTVFWYRQTMMQGLELLAYFRNRAPLDDSGMPKDRFSAEMPDATLATLKIQPSEPRDSAVYFCASGTGLASYNEQFFGPGTRLTVL.

V and J are TRBV5-1 and TRBJ2-1; unclear D gene. The CDR3 is 13 amino acids. Germline-derived CDR1 and CDR2 are SGHRS and YFSETQ. Deletions cut 4 bases from V and 8 bases from J, with 13 bases between. In DNA form, the CDR3 reads TGCGCCAGCAGCCCCGACCTACAAGATGAGCAGTTCTTC. It translates to CASSPDLQDEQFF.

The V gene is TRBV12-3 or TRBV12-4, the J gene TRBJ2-5; D is undetermined. Gene TRBJ2-1 matches the end of the DNA better, so the J call may be wrong. CDR3 length equals 10 residues. The CDR3: CASSFGGQFF. The CDR3 region has the DNA TGTGCCAGCAGTTTTGGTGGGCAGTTCTTC.

V is TRBV20-1 and J is TRBJ2-6; D tentatively reads TRBD1 or TRBD2 (5 bases each). CDR1 is DFQATT and CDR2 is SNEGSKA in the germline V gene (reference sequence). Trimming stripped 0 bases from V and 2 bases from J, with 14 bases between. The CDR3 has 17 amino acids. The CDR3 region is CSARDPQWDPGANVLTF. DNA for the CDR3: TGCAGTGCTAGAGATCCACAGTGGGACCCTGGGGCCAACGTCCTGACTTTC.

This clonotype was recorded a few times. V gene TRBV7-9 combines with J gene TRBJ2-1, with unresolved D. The length of the CDR3 is 16 residues. The V end was cut by 2 bases, the J end by 1 base, with 12 bases between. Germline CDR1 is SEHNR and CDR2 is FQNEAQ (reference sequence). CDR3 amino acids: CASSLTIGGSYNEQFF. CDR3 bases: TGTGCCAGCAGCTTAACTATCGGCGGTTCCTACAATGAGCAGTTCTTC.

The chain couples TRBV10-3 to TRBJ1-6; D is undetermined. The CDR3 contains 13 residues. Germline V gene sequence: CDR1 ENHRY, CDR2 SYGVKD. V lost 8 bases, J lost 7 bases, and 12 bases lay in between. Here the CDR3 reads CAIRAKENSPLHF. The CDR3 DNA reads TGTGCCATCCGGGCCAAAGAAAATTCACCCCTCCACTTT.

The V and J genes are TRBV25-1 and TRBJ2-5, with a tentative D call TRBD2 (6 bases). V lost 6 bases and J 5 bases, leaving 22 bases between the germline ends. Germline lookup yields CDR1 MGHDK and CDR2 SYGVNS. The length of the CDR3 is 16 residues. The CDR3 nucleotides read TGTGCCAGCAGCACAGCGGGTGGTGGAAAGTGGGAGACCCAGTACTTC. It specifies CASSTAGGGKWETQYF.

This chain connects TRBV10-3 to TRBJ1-5, with D hard to call. Germline CDR1 and CDR2: ENHRY and SYGVKD. Trimming left V 6 bases short and J 3 bases short, with 12 bases between. This CDR3 comprises 14 residues. CDR3 bases: TGTGCCATCAGCAGAACAGAGGACAATCAGCCCCAGCATTTT. Its translation is CAISRTEDNQPQHF.

The rearrangement joins TRBV12-3 or TRBV12-4 to TRBJ2-2; 8 bases agree with TRBD2. The CDR3 runs 16 residues. The V and J ends lost 2 bases and 4 bases, in that order; junction bases with no gene match: 6. CDR3 sequence: CASSLSAGGTTGELFF. The CDR3 region has the DNA TGTGCCAGCAGTTTATCGGCGGGGGGCACCACCGGGGAGCTGTTTTTT.

Written as DNA, the CDR3 is TGTGCCAGCAGTGATTGGCAAGCCGGGGAAGAAAAACTGTTTTTT. Translation gives CASSDWQAGEEKLFF. This chain joins TRBV6-1 and TRBJ1-4; D gene uncertain. V lost 3 bases and J 8 bases, leaving 16 bases between the germline ends. From germline, CDR1 is MNHNS and CDR2 SASEGT. The CDR3 is made up of 15 amino acids.

There are a few counts of this clonotype. This chain joins TRBV7-8 and TRBJ2-7; possibly TRBD2 for D (6 bases). From germline, CDR1 is SGHVS and CDR2 FQNEAQ. The CDR3 has 15 residues. The ends were cut back, 0 bases at V and 3 bases at J, with 12 bases in the middle. The CDR3 DNA is TGTGCCAGCAGCTTAGCAAGACGGGAGTTCTACGAGCAGTACTTC. As protein: CASSLARREFYEQYF.

This clonotype occurred a few times. In DNA form, the CDR3 reads TGTGCCGGCAGCCCAACAAGTGGACTAGCGGGAGCCTACGAGCAGTACGTC. Encoded protein: CAGSPTSGLAGAYEQYV. The chain joins TRBV7-8 to TRBJ2-7; 13 bases line up with TRBD2. Germline lookup yields CDR1 SGHVS and CDR2 FQNEAQ. This CDR3 is built from 17 residues.

The rearrangement uses TRBV29-1 and TRBJ2-1; D ambiguous. The CDR3 has 16 amino acids. Germline V gene lookup returns CDR1 SQVTM and CDR2 ANQGSEA. Trimming pared 2 bases from V and 0 bases from J, leaving 14 bases between. The CDR3 DNA follows: TGCAGCGTTGAACCAATGGAAAAGAGCTCCTACAATGAGCAGTTCTTC. This codes for CSVEPMEKSSYNEQFF.

The chain combines TRBV7-2 with TRBJ2-3; 9 bases are a match to TRBD2. Trimming cost V 6 bases and J 5 bases; bases outside gene matches: 9. Germline CDR1 SGHTA, CDR2 FQGNSA. CDR3 size: 15 residues. CDR3 in DNA: TGTGCCAGCAGAAGACTAGCGGAGGGGGGAGATACGCAGTATTTT. This codes for CASRRLAEGGDTQYF.

The rearrangement joins TRBV7-3 to TRBJ2-1; a weak D match, TRBD2 (6 bases). CDR1 and CDR2 (germline): SGHTA, FQGTGA. The CDR3 covers 17 residues. Trimming took 2 bases from V and 0 from J, leaving 14 bases between them. The CDR3 reads CASSLRGSSGSYNEQFF. CDR3 coding DNA: TGTGCCAGCAGCTTACGCGGTAGTAGCGGCTCCTACAATGAGCAGTTCTTC.

This sequence joins TRBV6-1 and TRBJ1-5; D unclear. Deletions cut 7 bases from V and 9 bases from J, with 16 bases between. Germline V CDR1 and CDR2: MNHNS, SASEGT. This CDR3 has 13 residues. CDR3 bases: TGTGCCAGCATTAGAGACGGAGGCGCGCCCCAGCATTTT. Encoded protein: CASIRDGGAPQHF.

Concerning this clonotype itself: One end of the junction fails to match germline, which may point to a read error. The V call is TRBV7-7, the J call TRBJ2-2, with D tentatively TRBD1 (6 bases). There are 14 residues in the CDR3. Germline CDR1 SSHAT, CDR2 FNYEAQ (reference sequence). DNA of the CDR3: TGTGCCAGCAGCGCAGATCGGGACACCGGGGAGCAGTTTTTT. Residues: CASSADRDTGEQFF.

This clonotype was counted between two and nine times. The rearrangement joins TRBV28 to TRBJ2-1; 10 bases align to TRBD1. The J call may be incorrect, as the DNA end agrees better with TRBJ2-7. CDR1 is MDHEN, CDR2 SYDVKM, per germline. This CDR3 spans 15 amino acids. The CDR3 sequence: CASSRSTGTGVKQYF. Written as DNA, the CDR3 is TGTGCCAGCAGTCGATCGACCGGGACAGGGGTCAAGCAGTACTTC.

This clonotype was counted a few times. V gene TRBV6-2 or TRBV6-3 combines with J gene TRBJ2-4, with 11 bases matching TRBD2. Germline V gene lookup returns CDR1 MNHEY and CDR2 SVGEGT. The CDR3 has 17 amino acids. Losses at the gene ends were 5 bases for V and 0 bases for J; bases not matched to a gene: 6. The CDR3 loop is CASSRRTSGLAKNIQYF. The DNA of the CDR3 is TGTGCCAGCAGTCGTCGGACTAGCGGGTTAGCCAAAAACATTCAGTACTTC.

V and J are TRBV28 and TRBJ1-1, with unresolved D. Germline assignment: CDR1 MDHEN and CDR2 SYDVKM. CDR3 length: 13 amino acids. Trimming stripped 6 bases from V and 6 bases from J, with 14 bases between. The CDR3 DNA is TGTGCCAGCAGCCTCGATTCAGTCGCTGAAGCTTTCTTT. Translated, it gives CASSLDSVAEAFF.

The chain recombines TRBV28 with TRBJ2-7; D tentatively reads TRBD1 or TRBD2 (5 bases each). From germline, CDR1 is MDHEN and CDR2 SYDVKM. The CDR3 loop spans 13 amino acids. With 4 bases removed from V and 2 bases from J, the gap between germline ends came to 9 bases. In nucleotides, the CDR3 is TGTGCCAGCAGTTCCGGGGCAACCTACGAGCAGTACTTC. Its translation: CASSSGATYEQYF.

This clonotype was detected a few times. The rearrangement links TRBV5-4 to TRBJ2-5, with D hard to call. Germline V CDR1 and CDR2: SGHNT, YYREEE (reference sequence). The CDR3 covers 11 residues. V was shortened by 6 bases and J by 6 bases, with 9 bases between the two germline ends. In DNA, the CDR3 is TGTGCCAGCATAAAAGGGCAGACCCAGTACTTC. Translated, it gives CASIKGQTQYF.

The chain combines TRBV14 with TRBJ2-5; D gene unclear. The DNA matches TRBJ2-1 better at its end, which makes the J call doubtful. This CDR3 spans 14 amino acids. The germline CDR1 and CDR2 sequences are SGHDN and FVKESK. CDR3 bases: TGTGCCAGCAGCCAAGAGTGGCTTAACAATGAGCAGTTCTTC. Translation gives CASSQEWLNNEQFF.

In nucleotides, the CDR3 is TGTGCCAGCAGTTTAAGCAGGATGGAGACCCAGTACTTC. This encodes CASSLSRMETQYF. The rearrangement uses TRBV7-9 and TRBJ2-5; D call uncertain. V was cut by 6 bases and J by 5 bases, with 13 bases left in between. The CDR3 has 13 residues. Germline V gene lookup returns CDR1 SEHNR and CDR2 FQNEAQ (reference sequence).

This clonotype was seen more than once but under ten times. The CDR3 protein is CASSDRITDTQYF. As DNA, the CDR3 is TGTGCCAGCAGCGACAGAATCACAGATACGCAGTATTTT. This chain joins TRBV5-8 and TRBJ2-3, with TRBD1 as a possible D gene (5 bases). Germline CDR1 reads SGHTS; CDR2 reads YDEGEE. Trimming took 4 bases from V and 2 from J, leaving 8 bases between them. The CDR3 totals 13 residues.